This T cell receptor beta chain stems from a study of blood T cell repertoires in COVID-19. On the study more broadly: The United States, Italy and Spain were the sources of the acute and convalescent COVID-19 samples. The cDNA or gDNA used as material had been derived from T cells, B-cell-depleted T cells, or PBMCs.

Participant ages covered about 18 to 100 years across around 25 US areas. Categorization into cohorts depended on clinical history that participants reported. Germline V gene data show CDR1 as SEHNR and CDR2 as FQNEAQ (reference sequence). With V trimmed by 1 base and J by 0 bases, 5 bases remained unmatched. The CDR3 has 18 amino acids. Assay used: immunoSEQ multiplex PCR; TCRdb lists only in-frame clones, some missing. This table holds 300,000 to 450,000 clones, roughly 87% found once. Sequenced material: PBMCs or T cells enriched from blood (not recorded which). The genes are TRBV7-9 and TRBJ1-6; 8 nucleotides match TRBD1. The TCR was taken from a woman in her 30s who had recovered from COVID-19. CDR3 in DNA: TGTGCCAGCAGCTTAGACAGGGGGAGAGGCTCCTATAATTCACCCCTCCACTTT. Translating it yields CASSLDRGRGSYNSPLHF.